Below are 15 T cell receptor beta chains sequenced from a single sample in a study of blood T cell repertoires in COVID-19. Sequencing was performed with immunoSEQ multiplex PCR; in TCRdb, only in-frame clones are kept and a portion is missing. Of under 60,000 clones in the sample, 70% to 85% are singletons; the top ten hold 8.8%. Material: peripheral blood. The receptor source for this set is a man aged 55 to 70 with acute or convalescent COVID-19.

The chain has TRBV5-1 and TRBJ1-1; tentatively, D is TRBD1 (6 bases). V was cut by 0 bases and J by 0 bases, with 15 bases left in between. Germline V gene lookup returns CDR1 SGHRS and CDR2 YFSETQ. The CDR3 runs 17 residues. The CDR3 spells CASSLGAAGQLNTEAFF. The CDR3 region has the DNA TGCGCCAGCAGCTTGGGGGCGGCAGGACAGTTGAACACTGAAGCTTTCTTT.

The CDR3 region has the DNA TGTGCCAGCAGCTTGGCAGGCTCTCCGACGAGTGGCTACACCTTC. Encoded protein: CASSLAGSPTSGYTF. The chain joins TRBV5-4 to TRBJ1-2; D gene uncertain. Trimming removed 0 bases from V and 7 bases from J, with 16 bases in between. CDR3 size: 15 residues. From germline, CDR1 is SGHNT and CDR2 YYREEE (reference sequence). Complete variable domain (other parts from reference TRBV5-4 and TRBJ1-2): ETGVTQSPTHLIKTRGQQVTLRCSSQSGHNTVSWYQQALGQGPQFIFQYYREEENGRGNFPPRFSGLQFPNYSSELNVNALELDDSALYLCASSLAGSPTSGYTFGSGTRLTVV.

This clone was counted once. The chain recombines TRBV4-1 with TRBJ1-2; 8 bases line up with TRBD1. The germline V gene has CDR1 MGHRA and CDR2 YSYEKL. The CDR3 has 16 amino acids. Losses at the gene ends were 0 bases for V and 2 bases for J; bases not matched to a gene: 5. The CDR3 nucleotides read TGCGCCAGCAGCCAAGATCGTTCAGGGGGCAACTATGGCTACACCTTC. Translation: CASSQDRSGGNYGYTF.

The chain couples TRBV28 to TRBJ1-2; D not certain. Trimming took off 6 bases at V and 6 bases at J, with 14 bases between the two ends. The CDR3 length is 13 residues. Germline CDR1 reads MDHEN; CDR2 reads SYDVKM. CDR3 protein: CASSTSGYHGYTF. CDR3 sequence (DNA): TGTGCCAGCAGCACTAGTGGGTATCATGGCTACACCTTC.

The rearrangement uses TRBV5-1 and TRBJ1-1; TRBD1 matches 8 bases. J was trimmed by 3 bases and V by 7 bases; bases with no gene match: 5. This CDR3 spans 13 amino acids. Germline V CDR1 and CDR2: SGHRS, YFSETQ. The CDR3 nucleotides are TGCGCCAGCCAGACAGGGGACCACACTGAAGCTTTCTTT. This encodes CASQTGDHTEAFF.

CDR3 bases: TGTGCCAGCAGTGAAGCGGCAGGGGGCAATCAGCCCCAGCATTTT. Amino acids: CASSEAAGGNQPQHF. V usage is TRBV6-1 and J usage is TRBJ1-5; possible D gene TRBD1, 6 bases. Germline V gene lookup returns CDR1 MNHNS and CDR2 SASEGT. The CDR3 extends over 15 amino acids. V lost 0 bases, J lost 2 bases, and 8 bases lay in between.

DNA for the CDR3: TGTGCCAGCAGTAAGACCAACAGGGTTGGGTATGAGCAGTTCTTC. Protein: CASSKTNRVGYEQFF. The rearrangement joins TRBV6-5 to TRBJ2-1, with D maybe TRBD1 (6 bases). Per germline, CDR1 MNHEY and CDR2 SVGAGI. This CDR3 contains 15 residues. Trimming removed 5 bases at V and 8 bases at J, with 19 bases between.

The chain has TRBV18 and TRBJ1-1; D remains unclear. Germline V gene data show CDR1 as KGHSH and CDR2 as LQKENI. This CDR3 is 16 amino acids long. Trimming shortened V by 0 bases and J by 0 bases, and 11 bases separated the two germline ends. This chain's CDR3 is CASSPPNSLMNTEAFF. DNA of the CDR3: TGTGCCAGCTCACCACCGAACAGCCTAATGAACACTGAAGCTTTCTTT. Variable domain in full (rest from reference TRBV18 and TRBJ1-1): NAGVMQNPRHLVRRRGQEARLRCSPMKGHSHVYWYRQLPEEGLKFMVYLQKENIIDESGMPKERFSAEFPKEGPSILRIQQVVRGDSAAYFCASSPPNSLMNTEAFFGQGTRLTVV.

The chain carries TRBV5-8 and TRBJ1-6; TRBD1 matches 7 bases. The V segment lost 0 bases and the J segment 7 bases; nucleotides outside the gene matches: 10. The CDR3 is 17 residues long. Germline values: CDR1 SGHTS, CDR2 YDEGEE. Written as DNA, the CDR3 is TGTGCCAGCAGCTTGGACCCGCGACAGGGTAACAATTCACCCCTCCACTTT. It encodes CASSLDPRQGNNSPLHF.

The chain combines TRBV4-3 with TRBJ1-2; 8 bases fit TRBD1. This CDR3 is 14 amino acids long. Trimming cost V 4 bases and J 1 base; bases outside gene matches: 2. CDR1 is LGHNA and CDR2 is YSLEER in the germline V gene. The DNA for the CDR3 is TGCGCCAGCAGCCCAGGACAGGGTAACTATGGCTACACCTTC. This sequence encodes CASSPGQGNYGYTF.

The V call is TRBV3-1 (or the pseudogene TRBV3-2), the J call TRBJ2-3, with D maybe TRBD2 (7 bases). The CDR3 sequence is 15 residues long. Germline loops: CDR1 LGHDT, CDR2 YNNKEL (reference sequence). Trimming left V 3 bases short and J 1 base short, with 11 bases between. The CDR3 loop is CASSHGGLGTDTQYF. The CDR3 bases are TGTGCCAGCAGCCACGGGGGGCTAGGCACAGATACGCAGTATTTT.

This clone was counted between two and nine times. This sequence joins TRBV5-4 and TRBJ2-5; D perhaps matches TRBD1 (7 bases). Germline V gives CDR1 SGHNT, CDR2 YYREEE (reference sequence). CDR3 size: 13 residues. Trimming left V 4 bases short and J 2 bases short, with 9 bases between. This chain's CDR3 is CASSPGGQETQYF. Written as DNA, the CDR3 is TGTGCCAGCAGCCCAGGGGGGCAAGAGACCCAGTACTTC.

The CDR3 loop reads CASKREGWYGYTF. Written as DNA, the CDR3 is TGCGCCAGCAAGAGGGAGGGCTGGTATGGCTACACCTTC. The chain links TRBV5-1 to TRBJ1-2; no reliable D call. This CDR3 spans 13 amino acids. Trimming pared 6 bases from V and 5 bases from J, leaving 14 bases between. CDR1 SGHRS and CDR2 YFSETQ come from the germline V gene. The whole variable domain, filled in from reference TRBV5-1 and TRBJ1-2, reads KAGVTQTPRYLIKTRGQQVTLSCSPISGHRSVSWYQQTPGQGLQFLFEYFSETQRNKGNFPGRFSGRQFSNSRSEMNVSTLELGDSALYLCASKREGWYGYTFGSGTRLTVV.

The rearrangement links TRBV3-1 (or the pseudogene TRBV3-2) to TRBJ1-5; D remains ambiguous. Germline V lookup: CDR1 LGHDT, CDR2 YNNKEL (reference sequence). The CDR3 covers 15 residues. V was clipped by 1 base and J by 1 base, with 8 bases between them. CDR3 coding DNA: TGTGCCAGCAGCCAAGGGGGAGGAAGCAATCAGCCCCAGCATTTT. Protein sequence: CASSQGGGSNQPQHF.

V gene TRBV7-6 combines with J gene TRBJ2-1; TRBD1 matches at 11 bases. Germline CDR1 and CDR2: SGHVS and FNYEAQ. The CDR3 runs 19 residues. The ends lost 2 bases at V and 1 base at J; junction bases unmatched: 10. CDR3 DNA: TGTGCCAGCAGCTTAAGGTATTCGCGGGACAGGGGGTCCTACAATGAGCAGTTCTTC. This encodes CASSLRYSRDRGSYNEQFF. The entire variable domain, with the rest obtained from reference TRBV7-6 and TRBJ2-1, is as follows: GAGVSQSPRYKVTKRGQDVALRCDPISGHVSLYWYRQALGQGPEFLTYFNYEAQQDKSGLPNDRFSAERPEGSISTLTIQRTEQRDSAMYRCASSLRYSRDRGSYNEQFFGPGTRLTVL.